The subject of this entry is one T cell receptor beta chain. This clone showed up just a few times. The antigen this receptor binds is unknown. Per-base qualities were not stored, and no clone one base away is much larger. Library preparation used the immunoSEQ multiplex PCR assay. DNA was isolated with Qiagen DNeasy or QIAamp micro DNA kits and TCRB sequenced with the Adaptive Biotechnology human TCRB sequencing kit. An Illumina MiSeq was used to sequence the TCRB libraries. The original methods were these. TCRB sequence data were analyzed with the kit provider's software, and tumor enrichment of clonotype templates was tested with Fisher's exact test. This is the immuneACCESS table as TCRdb keeps it, with only in-frame sequences that have V and J called. A part of the clones is gone; compared with another copy, unresolved V genes explain less than half, and the rest is unexplained. The V and J calls and clone size come from that table; D and trimming were worked out from the DNA. The sample has over 8,000 clones on record, over 60% of them singletons. 15% to 17% of the sample is in the top ten clones.

The CDR3 has 13 amino acids, counting the end cysteine and phenylalanine. The retained sequence is limited to the CDR3, 39 bases, with the frame set at the first base. V is shortened by 7 bases, J by 4 bases, and the region joining them spans 11 bases. Per the germline V gene (reference sequence), LNHDA is the CDR1 and SQIVND is the CDR2. From the same resection, non-adjacent lung tissue was collected as far as possible from the malignant lesion, at a distance of at least 3 cm. These data are taken from a study of CD4 T cells in lung cancer (dated 2019 in TCRdb). Regarding the study in general: In the study, blood T cells of NSCLC patients were screened for responses to candidate mutation-encoded neoepitopes, and neoantigen-specific CD4+ T-cell clones and TCRs were isolated. Tumor and non-adjacent lung tissue were obtained from four patients undergoing curative-intent resections for stage I-III non-small cell lung cancer. The patients who underwent resection had lung adenocarcinoma or squamous cell carcinoma, were aged 60 to 69 when blood was donated, and were mostly former smokers. Before blood donation, treatments including platinum chemotherapy had been received by the patients, and nivolumab or pembrolizumab had been received by some of the patients. The frequency of neoantigen-specific clonotypes in tumor resections, non-adjacent lung and cultured T-cell products was tracked by TCRB deep sequencing. General study outcomes and caveats: Some responses derived from blood might reflect in vitro priming of naive T cells or cross-reactivity instead of memory responses to the cancer.

The chain is made from TRBV19 and TRBJ1-3; TRBD1 is possibly the D segment (6 matching bases). This receptor was obtained from a man aged 55 to 69 with non-small cell lung cancer. Sequenced: normal lung tissue taken away from the tumor. The DNA is as follows: TGTGCCAGTACCGACAGGTCCGGAAACACCATATATTTT. It specifies CASTDRSGNTIYF.